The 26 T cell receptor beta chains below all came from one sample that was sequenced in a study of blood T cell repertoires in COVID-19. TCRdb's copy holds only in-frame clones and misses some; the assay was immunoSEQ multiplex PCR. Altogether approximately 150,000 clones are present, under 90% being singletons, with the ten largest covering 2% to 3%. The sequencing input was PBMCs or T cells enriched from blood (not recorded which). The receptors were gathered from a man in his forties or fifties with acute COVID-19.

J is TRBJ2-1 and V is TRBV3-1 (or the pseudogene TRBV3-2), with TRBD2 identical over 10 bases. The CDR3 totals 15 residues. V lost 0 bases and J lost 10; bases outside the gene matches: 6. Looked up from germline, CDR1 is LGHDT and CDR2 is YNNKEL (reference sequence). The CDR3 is CASSQDLSGGAEQFF. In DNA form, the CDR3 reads TGTGCCAGCAGCCAAGACCTCAGCGGGGGGGCCGAGCAGTTCTTC.

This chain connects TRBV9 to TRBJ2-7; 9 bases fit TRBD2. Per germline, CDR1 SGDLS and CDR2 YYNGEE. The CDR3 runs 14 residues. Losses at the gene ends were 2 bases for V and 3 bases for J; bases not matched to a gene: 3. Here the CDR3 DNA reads TGTGCCAGCAGCGTGGGTAGCGGGGGCTACGAGCAGTACTTC. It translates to CASSVGSGGYEQYF. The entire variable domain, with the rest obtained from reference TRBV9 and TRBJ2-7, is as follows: DSGVTQTPKHLITATGQRVTLRCSPRSGDLSVYWYQQSLDQGLQFLIQYYNGEERAKGNILERFSAQQFPDLHSELNLSSLELGDSALYFCASSVGSGGYEQYFGPGTRLTVT.

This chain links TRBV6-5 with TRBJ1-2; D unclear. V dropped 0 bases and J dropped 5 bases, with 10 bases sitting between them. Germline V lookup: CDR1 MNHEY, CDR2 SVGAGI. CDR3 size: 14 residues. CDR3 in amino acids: CASSYSLRDYGYTF. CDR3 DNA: TGTGCCAGCAGTTACTCTTTGAGAGATTATGGCTACACCTTC.

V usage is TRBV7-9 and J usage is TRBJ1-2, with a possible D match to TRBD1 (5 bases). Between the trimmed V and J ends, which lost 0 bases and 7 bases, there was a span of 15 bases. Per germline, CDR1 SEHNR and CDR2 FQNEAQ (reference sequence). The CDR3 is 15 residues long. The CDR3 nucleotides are TGTGCCAGCAGCTTAGCGCTTCCAGGGCGAGCTGGCTACACCTTC. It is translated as CASSLALPGRAGYTF.

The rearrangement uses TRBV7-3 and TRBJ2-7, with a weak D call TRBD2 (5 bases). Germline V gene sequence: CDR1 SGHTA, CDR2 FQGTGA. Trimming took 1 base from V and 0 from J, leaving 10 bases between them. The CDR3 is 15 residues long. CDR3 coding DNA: TGTGCCAGCAGCTTAATGGGAGACAACTCCTACGAGCAGTACTTC. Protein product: CASSLMGDNSYEQYF.

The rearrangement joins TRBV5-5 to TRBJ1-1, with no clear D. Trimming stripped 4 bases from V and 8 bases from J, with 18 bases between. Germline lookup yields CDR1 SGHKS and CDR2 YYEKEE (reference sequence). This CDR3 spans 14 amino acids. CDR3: CASSRGLAGGEAFF. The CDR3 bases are TGTGCCAGCAGCAGAGGGCTCGCGGGAGGGGAAGCTTTCTTT.

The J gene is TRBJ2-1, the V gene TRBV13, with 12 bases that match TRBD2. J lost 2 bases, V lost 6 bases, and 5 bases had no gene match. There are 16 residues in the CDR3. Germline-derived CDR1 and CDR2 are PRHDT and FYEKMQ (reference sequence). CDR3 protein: CASSSLAGGPYNEQFF. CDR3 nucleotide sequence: TGTGCCAGCAGTTCTCTAGCGGGAGGGCCCTACAATGAGCAGTTCTTC.

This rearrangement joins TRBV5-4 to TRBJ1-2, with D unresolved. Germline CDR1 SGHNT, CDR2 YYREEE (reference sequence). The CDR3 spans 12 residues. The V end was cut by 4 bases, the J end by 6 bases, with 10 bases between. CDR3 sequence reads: CASSAYPDGYTF. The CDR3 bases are TGTGCCAGCAGCGCCTACCCGGATGGCTACACCTTC.

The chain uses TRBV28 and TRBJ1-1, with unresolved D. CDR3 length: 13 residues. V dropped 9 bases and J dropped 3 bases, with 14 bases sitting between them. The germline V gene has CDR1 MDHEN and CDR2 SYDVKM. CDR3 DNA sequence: TGTGCCAGTCAATTCAGACGGGACACTGAAGCTTTCTTT. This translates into CASQFRRDTEAFF.

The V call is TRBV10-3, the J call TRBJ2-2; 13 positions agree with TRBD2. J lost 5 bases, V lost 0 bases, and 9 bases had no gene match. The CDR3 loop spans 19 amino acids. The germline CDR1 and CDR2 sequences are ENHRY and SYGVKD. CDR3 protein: CAISESPGLAGVITGELFF. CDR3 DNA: TGTGCCATCAGTGAGTCACCCGGACTAGCGGGAGTTATAACCGGGGAGCTGTTTTTT.

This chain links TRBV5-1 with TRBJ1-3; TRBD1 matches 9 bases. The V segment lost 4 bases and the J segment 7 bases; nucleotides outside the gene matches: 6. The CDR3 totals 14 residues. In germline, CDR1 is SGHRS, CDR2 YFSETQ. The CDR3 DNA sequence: TGCGCCAGCAGCCAAGGGACAGGGACGAACACCATATATTTT. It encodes CASSQGTGTNTIYF.

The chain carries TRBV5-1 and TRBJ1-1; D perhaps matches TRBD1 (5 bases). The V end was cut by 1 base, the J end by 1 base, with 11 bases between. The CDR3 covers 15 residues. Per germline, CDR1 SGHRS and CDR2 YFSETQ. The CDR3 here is CASSLFPGSNTEAFF. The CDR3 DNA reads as TGCGCCAGCAGCTTGTTTCCAGGGTCGAACACTGAAGCTTTCTTT.

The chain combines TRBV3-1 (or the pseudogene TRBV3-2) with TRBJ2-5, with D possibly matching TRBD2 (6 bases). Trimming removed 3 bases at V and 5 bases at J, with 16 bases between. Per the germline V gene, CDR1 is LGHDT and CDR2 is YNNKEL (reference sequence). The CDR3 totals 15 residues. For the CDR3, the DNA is TGTGCCAGCAGCCACAGGATAGCGGTAGGGGAGACCCAGTACTTC. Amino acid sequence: CASSHRIAVGETQYF.

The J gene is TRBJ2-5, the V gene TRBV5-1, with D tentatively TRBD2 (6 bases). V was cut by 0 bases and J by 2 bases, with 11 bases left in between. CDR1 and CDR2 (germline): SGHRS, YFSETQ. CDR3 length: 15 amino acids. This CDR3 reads CASSLAGRQQETQYF. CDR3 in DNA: TGCGCCAGCAGCTTGGCCGGGAGACAACAAGAGACCCAGTACTTC.

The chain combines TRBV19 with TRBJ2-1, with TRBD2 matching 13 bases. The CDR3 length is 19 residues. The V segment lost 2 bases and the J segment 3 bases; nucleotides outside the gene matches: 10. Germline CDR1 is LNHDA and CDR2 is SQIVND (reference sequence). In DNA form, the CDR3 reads TGTGCCAGTAGTATAACCGGGACTAGCGGGACCCTCCTCTACAATGAGCAGTTCTTC. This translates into CASSITGTSGTLLYNEQFF.

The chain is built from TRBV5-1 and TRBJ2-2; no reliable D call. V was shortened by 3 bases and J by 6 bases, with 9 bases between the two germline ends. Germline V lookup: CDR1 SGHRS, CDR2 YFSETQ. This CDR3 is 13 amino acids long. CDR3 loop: CASSSVRSGELFF. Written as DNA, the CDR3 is TGCGCCAGCAGCTCGGTCCGCTCCGGGGAGCTGTTTTTT.

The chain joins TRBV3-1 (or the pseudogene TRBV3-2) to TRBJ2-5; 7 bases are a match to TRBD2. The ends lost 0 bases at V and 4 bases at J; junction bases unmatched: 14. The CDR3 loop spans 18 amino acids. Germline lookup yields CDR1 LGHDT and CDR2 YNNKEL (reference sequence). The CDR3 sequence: CASSQDIVTGGVRETQYF. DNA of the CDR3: TGTGCCAGCAGCCAAGATATCGTGACGGGGGGTGTGAGAGAGACCCAGTACTTC.

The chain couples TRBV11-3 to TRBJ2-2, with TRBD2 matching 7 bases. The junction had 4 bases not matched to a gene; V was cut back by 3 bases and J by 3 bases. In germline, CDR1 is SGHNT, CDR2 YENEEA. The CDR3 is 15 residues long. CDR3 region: CASSLTLADTGELFF. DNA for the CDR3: TGTGCCAGCAGCTTGACTCTAGCGGACACCGGGGAGCTGTTTTTT.

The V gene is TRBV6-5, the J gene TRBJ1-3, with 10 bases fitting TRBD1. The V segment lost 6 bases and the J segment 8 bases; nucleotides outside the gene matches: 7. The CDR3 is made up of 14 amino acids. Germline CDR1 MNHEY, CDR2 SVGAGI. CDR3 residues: CASSPGTGADTIYF. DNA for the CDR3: TGTGCCAGCAGCCCAGGGACAGGGGCAGACACCATATATTTT.

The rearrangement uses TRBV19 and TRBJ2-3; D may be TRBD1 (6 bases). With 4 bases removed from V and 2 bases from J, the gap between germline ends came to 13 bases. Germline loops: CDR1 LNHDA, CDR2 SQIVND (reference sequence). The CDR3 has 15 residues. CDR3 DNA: TGTGCCAGTAGTAACAGGGCTTCTTCCACAGATACGCAGTATTTT. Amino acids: CASSNRASSTDTQYF.

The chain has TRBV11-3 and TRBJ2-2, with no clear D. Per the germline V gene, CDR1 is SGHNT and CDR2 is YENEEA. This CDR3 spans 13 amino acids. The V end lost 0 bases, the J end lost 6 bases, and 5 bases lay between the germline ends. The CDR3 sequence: CASSLDQAGELFF. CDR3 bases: TGTGCCAGCAGCTTAGATCAGGCCGGGGAGCTGTTTTTT.

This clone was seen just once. Here the CDR3 DNA reads TGTGCCAGCAGCTTAGGCATGGCGGGGGGGCGGACCGGGGAGCTGTTTTTT. Encoded protein: CASSLGMAGGRTGELFF. The chain recombines TRBV7-6 with TRBJ2-2; 9 bases line up with TRBD2. The V gene end was trimmed by 1 base and the J gene end by 5 bases; junction bases not matched to a gene: 8. The CDR3 spans 17 residues. Germline CDR1 is SGHVS and CDR2 is FNYEAQ.

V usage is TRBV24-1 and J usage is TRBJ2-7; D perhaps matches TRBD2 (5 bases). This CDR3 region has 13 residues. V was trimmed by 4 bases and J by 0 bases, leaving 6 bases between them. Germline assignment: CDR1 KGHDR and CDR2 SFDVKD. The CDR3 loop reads CATSDGDSYEQYF. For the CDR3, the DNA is TGTGCCACCAGTGACGGGGACTCCTACGAGCAGTACTTC.

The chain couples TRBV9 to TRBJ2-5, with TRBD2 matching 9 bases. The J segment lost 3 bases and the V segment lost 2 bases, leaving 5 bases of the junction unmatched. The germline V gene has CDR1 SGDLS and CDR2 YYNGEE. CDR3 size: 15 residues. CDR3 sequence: CASSVGGRAEETQYF. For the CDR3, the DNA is TGTGCCAGCAGCGTTGGCGGGAGGGCCGAAGAGACCCAGTACTTC.

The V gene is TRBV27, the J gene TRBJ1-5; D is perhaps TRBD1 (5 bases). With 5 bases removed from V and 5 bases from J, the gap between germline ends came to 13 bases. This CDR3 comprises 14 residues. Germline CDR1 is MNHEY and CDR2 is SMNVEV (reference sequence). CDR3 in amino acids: CASSTRQTDQPQHF. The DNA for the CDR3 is TGTGCCAGCAGTACCCGACAGACGGATCAGCCCCAGCATTTT.

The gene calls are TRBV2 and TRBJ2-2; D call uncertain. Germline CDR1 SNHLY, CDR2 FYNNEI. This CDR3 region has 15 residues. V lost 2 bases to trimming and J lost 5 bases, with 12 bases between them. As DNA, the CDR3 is TGTGCCAGCAGTGAAACCCTCGTGGAGACCGGGGAGCTGTTTTTT. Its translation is CASSETLVETGELFF.